Here is one T cell receptor beta chain with its context. What it recognizes is unknown. These data come from a study of CD8 T cells in Susac syndrome. Study results and limitations: It was acknowledged by the study that relatively few individuals were included in its TCR sequencing and HLA analysis.

Trimming left V 6 bases short and J 2 bases short, with 16 bases between. The CDR3 has 15 amino acids. The V gene's germline CDR1 is MNHNS and CDR2 SASEGT. cDNA came from approximately 0.5 to 1 ug RNA primed by random hexamers. Amplification of TCR beta CDR3 across 54 Vbeta and 13 Jbeta was performed with immunoSEQ multiplex PCR. In TCRdb, the immunoSEQ multiplex PCR reads were re-called with MiXCR into one record per CDR3 protein. The data show about 430,000 distinct CDR3 sequences, with approximately 85% seen just once and more than 0.09% held by the top ten. CD8+ and CD4+ T cells from blood underwent TCR beta sequencing. TEMRA cells were FACS-enriched, and CD8+ and CD4+ T cells were isolated negatively.

The rearrangement links TRBV6-1 to TRBJ1-1; D is perhaps TRBD1 (6 bases). The sample taken for sequencing was CD8+ T cells from PBMCs. The clonotype comes from a human donor with multiple sclerosis. CDR3: CASSPGTLANTEAFF. CDR3 in DNA: TGTGCCAGCAGCCCTGGGACACTCGCAAACACTGAAGCTTTCTTT.